This is a list of T cell receptor beta chains from one sample in a study of PD-L1 blockade in urothelial cancer. Only in-frame clones appear in the TCRdb table, and some are missing; sequencing was by immunoSEQ multiplex PCR. The table lists about 95,000 clones, 87% of them singletons. The material was PBMCs, obtained around atezolizumab (anti-PD-L1) treatment. These receptors came from a man aged 55 to 70 with urothelial cancer. The CDR3 runs from the conserved cysteine through the conserved F or W. Fields, in order: clone size, J gene, D gene, V gene, CDR3 protein, CDR3 DNA. D genes are given only for firm matches. Clone sizes are given selectively: once, few, many, or a class where the clone is expanded.

size: once; J: TRBJ1-2; D: NA; V: TRBV11-3; CDR3: CASSLDGGNDYGYTF; DNA: TGTGCCAGCAGCTTAGATGGGGGGAACGACTATGGCTACACCTTC
size: NA; J: TRBJ2-5; D: NA; V: TRBV6-4; CDR3: CASIRQETQYF; DNA: TGTGCCAGCATCCGCCAAGAGACCCAGTACTTC
size: NA; J: TRBJ1-5; D: TRBD1; V: TRBV6-1; CDR3: CASSLTGIGPQHF; DNA: TGTGCCAGCAGCCTGACAGGGATCGGCCCCCAGCATTTT
size: NA; J: TRBJ2-2; D: NA; V: TRBV9; CDR3: CASSVVSAVREGELFF; DNA: TGTGCCAGCAGCGTAGTCTCCGCGGTGCGCGAGGGGGAGCTGTTTTTT
size: NA; J: TRBJ1-1; D: NA; V: TRBV30; CDR3: CAWSRSSSEAFF; DNA: TGTGCCTGGAGTCGGTCCTCATCGGAAGCTTTCTTT
size: few; J: TRBJ1-3; D: NA; V: TRBV6-5; CDR3: CASSYQSISGNTIYF; DNA: TGTGCCAGCAGTTACCAGTCGATTTCTGGAAACACCATATATTTT
size: NA; J: TRBJ1-4; D: TRBD1; V: TRBV11-3; CDR3: CASSLSGTGNEKLFF; DNA: TGTGCCAGCAGCCTATCCGGGACAGGGAATGAAAAACTGTTTTTT
size: NA; J: TRBJ1-2; D: NA; V: TRBV11-2; CDR3: CASSLQEMMWGYTF; DNA: TGTGCCAGCAGCTTGCAAGAGATGATGTGGGGCTACACCTTC
size: NA; J: TRBJ1-3; D: NA; V: TRBV5-1; CDR3: CASSFTGTTGNTIYF; DNA: TGCGCCAGCAGCTTTACCGGGACAACTGGAAACACCATATATTTT
size: NA; J: TRBJ1-2; D: NA; V: TRBV11-3; CDR3: CASSPRQINYGYTF; DNA: TGTGCCAGCAGCCCGCGACAGATTAACTATGGCTACACCTTC
size: NA; J: TRBJ1-3; D: NA; V: TRBV6-5; CDR3: CASSYGGRVAGNTIYF; DNA: TGTGCCAGCAGTTACGGTGGCAGGGTTGCTGGAAACACCATATATTTT
size: NA; J: TRBJ2-1; D: TRBD2; V: TRBV28; CDR3: CASSLLAGGPYNEQFF; DNA: TGTGCCAGCAGTTTATTGGCGGGAGGGCCCTACAATGAGCAGTTCTTC
size: NA; J: TRBJ2-2; D: NA; V: TRBV9; CDR3: CASSVPGRDKGNTGELFF; DNA: TGTGCCAGCAGCGTACCGGGCAGGGACAAGGGGAACACCGGGGAGCTGTTTTTT
size: few; J: TRBJ2-3; D: NA; V: TRBV10-3; CDR3: CAIMEGSGPDTQYF; DNA: TGTGCCATCATGGAGGGTAGCGGTCCAGATACGCAGTATTTT
size: NA; J: TRBJ2-7; D: NA; V: TRBV6-5; CDR3: CASSYVGRGNEQYF; DNA: TGTGCCAGCAGTTACGTGGGACGGGGGAACGAGCAGTACTTC
size: NA; J: TRBJ1-3; D: NA; V: TRBV7-2; CDR3: CASSSLRSGNTIYF; DNA: TGTGCCAGCAGCTCCCTCAGGTCTGGAAACACCATATATTTT
size: NA; J: TRBJ2-5; D: TRBD1; V: TRBV5-1; CDR3: CASSSQGAWETQYF; DNA: TGCGCCAGCAGCTCCCAGGGGGCGTGGGAGACCCAGTACTTC
size: few; J: TRBJ2-2; D: TRBD2; V: TRBV11-1; CDR3: CASSLLAGGNTGELFF; DNA: TGTGCCAGCAGCTTACTAGCGGGGGGGAACACCGGGGAGCTGTTTTTT
size: NA; J: TRBJ1-2; D: TRBD1; V: TRBV11-3; CDR3: CASSEAGQVYGYTF; DNA: TGTGCCAGCAGCGAGGCAGGACAGGTCTATGGCTACACCTTC
size: NA; J: TRBJ2-7; D: NA; V: TRBV27; CDR3: CASSKGAAPYEQYF; DNA: TGTGCCAGCAGCAAAGGGGCAGCACCCTACGAGCAGTACTTC
size: NA; J: TRBJ1-1; D: NA; V: TRBV5-5; CDR3: CASSFRQNTEAFF; DNA: TGTGCCAGCAGCTTTAGACAGAACACTGAAGCTTTCTTT
size: NA; J: TRBJ2-5; D: TRBD2; V: TRBV5-6; CDR3: CASSFLLGQTSAQETQYF; DNA: TGTGCCAGCAGCTTTTTACTCGGACAGACTAGCGCTCAAGAGACCCAGTACTTC
size: NA; J: TRBJ1-1; D: NA; V: TRBV7-3; CDR3: CASSWGGDTEAFF; DNA: TGTGCCAGCAGCTGGGGGGGGGACACTGAAGCTTTCTTT
size: NA; J: TRBJ2-7; D: NA; V: TRBV29-1; CDR3: CSVGEVNEQYF; DNA: TGCAGCGTCGGGGAGGTTAACGAGCAGTACTTC
size: NA; J: TRBJ1-5; D: TRBD1; V: TRBV6-5; CDR3: CASKSTGVSNQPQHF; DNA: TGTGCCAGCAAATCAACAGGGGTTAGCAATCAGCCCCAGCATTTT
size: once; J: TRBJ2-7; D: NA; V: TRBV9; CDR3: CASSVGPAASYEQYF; DNA: TGTGCCAGCAGCGTAGGACCCGCGGCCTCCTACGAGCAGTACTTC
size: NA; J: TRBJ1-2; D: TRBD1; V: TRBV19; CDR3: CASRSGTGSVGYTF; DNA: TGTGCCAGTAGATCCGGGACAGGGTCGGTTGGCTACACCTTC
size: few; J: TRBJ2-4; D: TRBD2; V: TRBV11-3; CDR3: CASSWKAGGLAKNIQYF; DNA: TGTGCCAGCAGCTGGAAAGCGGGGGGGTTAGCCAAAAACATTCAGTACTTC
size: NA; J: TRBJ2-7; D: TRBD2; V: TRBV4-1; CDR3: CASSPEWGLAEGEQYF; DNA: TGCGCCAGCAGCCCCGAATGGGGACTAGCGGAGGGGGAGCAGTACTTC
size: NA; J: TRBJ1-1; D: NA; V: TRBV18; CDR3: CASSRGLVREAFF; DNA: TGTGCCAGCTCCCGGGGGTTGGTCCGTGAAGCTTTCTTT
size: many; J: TRBJ2-1; D: NA; V: TRBV18; CDR3: CASSPRIVALELDEQFF; DNA: TGTGCCAGCTCACCCCGGATCGTAGCCCTCGAGCTGGATGAGCAGTTCTTC
size: NA; J: TRBJ2-3; D: NA; V: TRBV20-1; CDR3: CSGRATDTQYF; DNA: TGCAGTGGGAGGGCGACAGATACGCAGTATTTT
size: NA; J: TRBJ1-5; D: TRBD1; V: TRBV18; CDR3: CASSSRGRNQPQHF; DNA: TGTGCCAGCTCAAGCAGGGGGAGGAATCAGCCCCAGCATTTT
size: NA; J: TRBJ2-3; D: TRBD2; V: TRBV10-3; CDR3: CAISRLAGLTDTQYF; DNA: TGTGCCATCAGTCGACTAGCGGGACTCACAGATACGCAGTATTTT
size: NA; J: TRBJ2-5; D: NA; V: TRBV27; CDR3: CASSTSPGIGQETQYF; DNA: TGTGCCAGCAGTACATCCCCAGGGATAGGCCAAGAGACCCAGTACTTC
size: NA; J: TRBJ2-6; D: NA; V: TRBV13; CDR3: CASSPFPTASGANVLTF; DNA: TGTGCCAGCAGCCCGTTCCCGACTGCATCTGGGGCCAACGTCCTGACTTTC
size: NA; J: TRBJ1-5; D: NA; V: TRBV14; CDR3: CASSQGLTQPQHF; DNA: TGTGCCAGCAGCCAAGGGCTTACCCAGCCCCAGCATTTT
size: NA; J: TRBJ2-7; D: NA; V: TRBV18; CDR3: CASSPKRGGTYEQYF; DNA: TGTGCCAGCTCACCGAAAAGGGGGGGAACCTACGAGCAGTACTTC
size: NA; J: TRBJ2-3; D: TRBD2; V: TRBV18; CDR3: CASSPAAGGDTQYF; DNA: TGTGCCAGCTCACCAGCGGCGGGGGGAGATACGCAGTATTTT
size: NA; J: TRBJ2-1; D: TRBD2; V: TRBV30; CDR3: CAWIREGNEQFF; DNA: TGTGCCTGGATCCGGGAGGGCAATGAGCAGTTCTTC
size: NA; J: TRBJ2-7; D: TRBD2; V: TRBV28; CDR3: CASTLGGNEQYF; DNA: TGTGCCAGCACCCTGGGAGGGAACGAGCAGTACTTC